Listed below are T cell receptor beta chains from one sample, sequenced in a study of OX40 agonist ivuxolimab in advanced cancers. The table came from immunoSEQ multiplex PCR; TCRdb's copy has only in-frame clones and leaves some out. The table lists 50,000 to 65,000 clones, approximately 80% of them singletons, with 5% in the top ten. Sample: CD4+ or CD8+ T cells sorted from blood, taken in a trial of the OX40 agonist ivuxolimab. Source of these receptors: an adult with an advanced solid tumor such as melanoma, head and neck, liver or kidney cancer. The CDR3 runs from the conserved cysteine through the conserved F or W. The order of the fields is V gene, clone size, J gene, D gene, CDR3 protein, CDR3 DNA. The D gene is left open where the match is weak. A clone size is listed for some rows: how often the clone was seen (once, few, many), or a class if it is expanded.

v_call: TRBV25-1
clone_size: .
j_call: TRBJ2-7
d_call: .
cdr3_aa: CASSESYEQYF
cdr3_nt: TGTGCCAGCAGTGAATCCTACGAGCAGTACTTC

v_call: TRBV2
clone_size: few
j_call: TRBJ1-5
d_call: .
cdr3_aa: CASSSGIWQPQHF
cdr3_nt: TGTGCCAGCAGCTCAGGGATCTGGCAGCCCCAGCATTTT

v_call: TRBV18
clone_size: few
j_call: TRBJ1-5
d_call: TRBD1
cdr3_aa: CASSLKGTGNSNQPQHF
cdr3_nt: TGTGCCAGCTCACTTAAGGGGACAGGTAATAGCAATCAGCCCCAGCATTTT

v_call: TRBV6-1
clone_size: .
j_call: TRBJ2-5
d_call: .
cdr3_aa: CASSEIRKETQYF
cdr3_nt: TGTGCCAGCAGTGAAATCAGGAAAGAGACCCAGTACTTC

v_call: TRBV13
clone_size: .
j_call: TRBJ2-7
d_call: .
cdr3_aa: CASSLGPRYGTADYEQYF
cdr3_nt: TGTGCCAGCAGCTTAGGCCCTAGGTACGGGACTGCAGACTACGAGCAGTACTTC

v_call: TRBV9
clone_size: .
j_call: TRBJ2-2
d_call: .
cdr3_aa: CASQGGLGTGELFF
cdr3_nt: TGTGCCAGCCAAGGGGGGCTCGGCACCGGGGAGCTGTTTTTT

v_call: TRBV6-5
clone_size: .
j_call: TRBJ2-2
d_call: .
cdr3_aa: CASSLLGGELFF
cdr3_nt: TGTGCCAGCAGCCTACTAGGTGGGGAGCTGTTTTTT

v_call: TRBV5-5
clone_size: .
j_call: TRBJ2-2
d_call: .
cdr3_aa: CASSLYAGRTGELFF
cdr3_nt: TGTGCCAGCAGCTTGTATGCAGGGCGCACCGGGGAGCTGTTTTTT

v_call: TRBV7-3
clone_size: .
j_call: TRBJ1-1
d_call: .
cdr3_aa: CASSGSGGGWTEAFF
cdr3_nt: TGTGCCAGCAGCGGCTCTGGCGGCGGGTGGACTGAAGCTTTCTTT

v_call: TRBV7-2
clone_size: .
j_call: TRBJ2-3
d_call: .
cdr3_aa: CASSLSGTRTDTQYF
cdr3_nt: TGTGCCAGCAGCTTATCAGGGACTCGCACAGATACGCAGTATTTT

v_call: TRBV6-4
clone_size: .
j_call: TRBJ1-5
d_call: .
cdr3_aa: CASSDNSNQPQHF
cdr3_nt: TGTGCCAGCAGTGACAATAGCAATCAGCCCCAGCATTTT

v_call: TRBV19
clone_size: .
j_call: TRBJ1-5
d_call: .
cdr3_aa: CASALGGQPQHF
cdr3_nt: TGTGCCAGTGCTCTCGGAGGTCAGCCCCAGCATTTT

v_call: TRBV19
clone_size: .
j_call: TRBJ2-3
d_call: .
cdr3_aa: CASSKRWTAHSTDTQYF
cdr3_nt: TGTGCCAGTAGCAAACGGTGGACAGCACATAGCACAGATACGCAGTATTTT

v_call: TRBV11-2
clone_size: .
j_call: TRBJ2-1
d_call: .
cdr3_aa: CASSTPLGPSYNEQFF
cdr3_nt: TGTGCCAGCAGCACCCCACTAGGGCCCTCCTACAATGAGCAGTTCTTC

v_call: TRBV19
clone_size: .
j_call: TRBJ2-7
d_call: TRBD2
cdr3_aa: CASSIGRGGAWNEQYF
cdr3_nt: TGTGCCAGTAGTATAGGTCGCGGGGGGGCGTGGAACGAGCAGTACTTC

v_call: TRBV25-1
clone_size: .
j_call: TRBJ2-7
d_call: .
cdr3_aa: CASSPGGVYEQYF
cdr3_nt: TGTGCCAGCTCTCCGGGCGGGGTATACGAGCAGTACTTC